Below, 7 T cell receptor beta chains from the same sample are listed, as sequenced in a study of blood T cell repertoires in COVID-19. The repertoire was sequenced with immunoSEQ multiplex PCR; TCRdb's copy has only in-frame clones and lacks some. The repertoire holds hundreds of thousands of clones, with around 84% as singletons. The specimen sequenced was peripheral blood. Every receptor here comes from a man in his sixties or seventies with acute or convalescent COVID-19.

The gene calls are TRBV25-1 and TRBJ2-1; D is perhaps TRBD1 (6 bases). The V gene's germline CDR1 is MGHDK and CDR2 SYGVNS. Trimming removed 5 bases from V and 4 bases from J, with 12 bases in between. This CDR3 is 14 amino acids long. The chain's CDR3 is CASSIRTAYNEQFF. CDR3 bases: TGTGCCAGCAGTATCAGGACAGCTTACAATGAGCAGTTCTTC.

In DNA form, the CDR3 reads TGTGCCAGCAGCAATCGTGCAGGGGGCCTAGAGACCCAGTACTTC. This sequence encodes CASSNRAGGLETQYF. J is TRBJ2-5 and V is TRBV5-4; 8 bases are a match to TRBD1. V trimming: 4 bases; J trimming: 4 bases; junction bases outside the gene matches: 9. Germline CDR1 and CDR2: SGHNT and YYREEE (reference sequence). CDR3 length equals 15 residues.

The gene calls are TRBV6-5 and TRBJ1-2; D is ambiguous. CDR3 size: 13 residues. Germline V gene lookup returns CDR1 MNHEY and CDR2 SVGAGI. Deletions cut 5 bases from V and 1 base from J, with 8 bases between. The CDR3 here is CASSRGYNYGYTF. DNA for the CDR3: TGTGCCAGCAGTCGAGGTTATAACTATGGCTACACCTTC.

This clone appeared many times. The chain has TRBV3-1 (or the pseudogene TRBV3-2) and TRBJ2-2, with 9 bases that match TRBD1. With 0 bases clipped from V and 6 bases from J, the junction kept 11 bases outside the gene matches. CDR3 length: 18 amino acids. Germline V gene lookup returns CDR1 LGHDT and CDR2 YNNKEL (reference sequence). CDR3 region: CASSQDPSGTGWPGELFF. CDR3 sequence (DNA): TGTGCCAGCAGCCAAGACCCCTCCGGGACAGGGTGGCCCGGGGAGCTGTTTTTT.

The CDR3 loop is CASSTRQGRNTGELFF. Written as DNA, the CDR3 is TGTGCCAGCAGTACCCGACAGGGGAGAAACACCGGGGAGCTGTTTTTT. The V call is TRBV6-6, the J call TRBJ2-2; 8 nucleotides line up with TRBD1. Germline assignment: CDR1 MNHNY and CDR2 SVGAGI (reference sequence). The CDR3 totals 16 residues. Trimming cost V 5 bases and J 2 bases; bases outside gene matches: 7.

The CDR3 is CASSEQGEPYEQYF. The CDR3, as DNA: TGTGCCAGCAGTGAACAGGGGGAGCCCTACGAGCAGTACTTC. This sequence joins TRBV9 and TRBJ2-7; 8 nucleotides align to TRBD1. The germline gives CDR1 SGDLS, CDR2 YYNGEE. This CDR3 region has 14 residues. V was clipped by 5 bases and J by 2 bases; unmatched bases: 6.

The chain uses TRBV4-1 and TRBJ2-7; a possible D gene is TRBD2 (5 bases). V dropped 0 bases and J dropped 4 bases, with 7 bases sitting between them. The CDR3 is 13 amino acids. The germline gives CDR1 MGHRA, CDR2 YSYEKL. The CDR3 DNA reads TGCGCCAGCAGCCAAGAGTGGAGGTACGAGCAGTACTTC. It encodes CASSQEWRYEQYF.